This T cell receptor beta chain was sequenced for a study of cytomegalovirus exposure and HLA in healthy donors. Study results and limitations: Published work reported that the classifier diagnosed cytomegalovirus status with high specificity and sensitivity. A cluster of highly shared sequence variants was likely a sequencing artifact. It emerged from a later analysis that several of the most significant clusters appeared to be linked to common viral pathogens. For TCR beta chains, V- and J-gene trimming was later linked to a missense DCLRE1C variant.

V lost 3 bases, J lost 0 bases, and 17 bases lay in between. This CDR3 is built from 17 residues. Germline CDR1 LGHNT, CDR2 FRNRAP. Amplification used 60 Vbeta primers and 13 Jbeta primers. Clones were read by immunoSEQ multiplex PCR, and TCRdb kept only the in-frame ones, dropping some. Across 70,000 to 75,000 clones, the top ten clones capture about 4% of the sample. Concerning this clone: The antigen is not known.

This sequence joins TRBV12-5 and TRBJ1-1; tentative D call: TRBD1 (6 bases). This sequence originates from a female donor in good health and CMV-seropositive. What was sequenced was PBMCs. CDR3 sequence reads: CASGFSLQGVMNTEAFF. CDR3 nucleotide sequence: TGTGCTAGTGGTTTCTCCCTACAGGGCGTAATGAACACTGAAGCTTTCTTT. The full variable domain, with the rest looked up from reference TRBV12-5 and TRBJ1-1, is DARVTQTPRHKVTEMGQEVTMRCQPILGHNTVFWYRQTMMQGLELLAYFRNRAPLDDSGMPKDRFSAEMPDATLATLKIQPSEPRDSAVYFCASGFSLQGVMNTEAFFGQGTRLTVV.